Listed below are T cell receptor beta chains from one sample, sequenced in a study of T cells in Graves' hyperthyroidism and ophthalmopathy. MiXCR, run by TCRdb on the multiplex PCR reads, gives a single entry per CDR3 protein. The sample has 650,000 to 750,000 distinct CDR3 sequences, around 15% seen once. Sequencing was carried out using blood. The receptors were sampled from a woman aged 18-35 years with Graves' hyperthyroidism. CDR3s include the opening cysteine and the closing phenylalanine or tryptophan. Fields, in order: V gene, J gene, D gene, clone size, CDR3 DNA, CDR3 protein. D genes are given only for firm matches. A row's size may be missing; if present it is once, few, many or a size class.

TRBV7-9,TRBJ2-4,-,-,TGTGCCAGCAGCCTTCAAGGACAGACATCTATTCAGTACTTC,CASSLQGQTSIQYF
TRBV6-2/TRBV6-3,TRBJ2-2,-,-,TGTGCCAGCAGCCCGGACAGGGAGGGGACCGGGGAGCTGTTTTTT,CASSPDREGTGELFF
TRBV13,TRBJ1-2,TRBD1,-,TGTGCCAGCAGCCTATTCAGGGGGATAGGCTTTGGCTACACCTTC,CASSLFRGIGFGYTF
TRBV4-1,TRBJ2-3,-,few,TGCGCCAGCGCTAGAGTCAGCGGAAGCACAGATACGCAGTATTTT,CASARVSGSTDTQYF
TRBV4-2,TRBJ2-5,TRBD2,few,TGTGCCAGCAGCCAAGAACGTAGGCTTCGGCTAGCGGGAGTAGAGACCCAGTACTTC,CASSQERRLRLAGVETQYF
TRBV27,TRBJ2-1,-,-,TGTGCCAGCTCACGGACTACCCGCTCCTACAATGAGCAGTTCTTC,CASSRTTRSYNEQFF
TRBV7-9,TRBJ2-7,TRBD2,many,TGTGCCAGCAGCTTAGGTAGCGGGAGCTACGAGCAGTACTTC,CASSLGSGSYEQYF
TRBV6-6,TRBJ2-6,-,-,TGTGCCAGCAGTTACCCGCAGGGTCCCTCCTCTGGGGCCAACGTCCTGACTTTC,CASSYPQGPSSGANVLTF
TRBV12-3/TRBV12-4,TRBJ2-1,-,many,TGTGCCAGCAGTTTAGCGGCCGGCCTTGAGCAGTTCTTC,CASSLAAGLEQFF
TRBV18,TRBJ2-7,-,many,TGTGCCAGCTCCGGGACACCCCTTTCCTACGAGCAGTACTTC,CASSGTPLSYEQYF
TRBV3-1,TRBJ1-3,-,many,TGTGCCAGCAGCCTTATGCTAGGGACTGGAAACACCATATATTTT,CASSLMLGTGNTIYF
TRBV30,TRBJ1-4,-,many,TGTGCCTGGAGTCAGGTGGTAACTAATGAAAAACTGTTTTTT,CAWSQVVTNEKLFF